Reported below is one T cell receptor beta chain. Its antigen is unknown. The sample belongs to a study of vaccination effects on CD4 cells after COVID-19. Using immunoSEQ multiplex PCR, the repertoire was profiled, and TCRdb retains in-frame clones only, with some absent. The sample includes roughly 25,000 clones, 73% of them seen just once. Expansion of antigen-specific CD4+ T cells with viral peptide pools was carried out by the ViraFEST assay before sequencing. The authors isolated CD4+ T cells after about eleven days of culture. Testing of the vaccine recipients showed negative nucleocapsid antibodies and no prior SARS-CoV-2 infection. Around 2.2 million PBMC were seeded per well and grown in the presence of roughly 10 IU/ml IL-2 and 8.5 to 10 ug/ml peptides. Half of the medium was exchanged for IL-2 medium on both days 3 and 7. The TCR sequence derives from a human donor who received a COVID-19 vaccine. The sample consisted of CD4+ T cells from PBMCs cultured with SARS-CoV-2 spike peptides, taken before COVID-19 vaccination.

The CDR3 protein is CASSQNLRGPQHF. The CDR3 DNA is TGTGCCAGCAGCCAGAACCTCCGTGGGCCCCAGCATTTT. The chain couples TRBV14 to TRBJ1-5; D unclear. V gave up 3 bases and J gave up 9 bases, with 12 bases separating them. The CDR3 totals 13 residues. Germline V gives CDR1 SGHDN, CDR2 FVKESK.